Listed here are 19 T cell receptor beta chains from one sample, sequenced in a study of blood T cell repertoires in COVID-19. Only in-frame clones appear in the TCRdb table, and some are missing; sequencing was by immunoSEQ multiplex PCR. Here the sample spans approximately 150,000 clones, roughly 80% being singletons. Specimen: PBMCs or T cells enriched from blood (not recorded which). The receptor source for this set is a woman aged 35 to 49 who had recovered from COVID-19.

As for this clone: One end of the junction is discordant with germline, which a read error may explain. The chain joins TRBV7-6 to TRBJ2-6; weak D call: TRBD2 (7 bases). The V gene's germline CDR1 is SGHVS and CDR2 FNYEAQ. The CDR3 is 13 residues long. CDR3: CASSLGGANVLTF. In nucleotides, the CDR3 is TGTGCCAGCAGCTTGGGGGGGGCAAACGTCCTGACTTTC.

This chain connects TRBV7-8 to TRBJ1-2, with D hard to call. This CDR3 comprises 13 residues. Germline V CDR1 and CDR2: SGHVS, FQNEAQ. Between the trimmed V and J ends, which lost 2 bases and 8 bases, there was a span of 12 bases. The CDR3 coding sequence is TGTGCCAGCAGCTTAAAGGCGGGGTCCGGCTACACCTTC. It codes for CASSLKAGSGYTF.

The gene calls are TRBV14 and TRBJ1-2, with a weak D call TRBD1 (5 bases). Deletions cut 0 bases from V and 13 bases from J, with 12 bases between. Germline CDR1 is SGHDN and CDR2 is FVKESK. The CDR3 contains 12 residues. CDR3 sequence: CASSQDWQGITF. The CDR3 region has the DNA TGTGCCAGCAGCCAAGATTGGCAGGGTATCACCTTC.

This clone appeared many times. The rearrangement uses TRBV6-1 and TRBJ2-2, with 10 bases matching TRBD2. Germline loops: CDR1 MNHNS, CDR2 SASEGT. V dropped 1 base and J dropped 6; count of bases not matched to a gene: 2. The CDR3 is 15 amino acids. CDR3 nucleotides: TGTGCCAGCAGTGAAGAAGCGGGGGGGCCCGGGGAGCTGTTTTTT. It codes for CASSEEAGGPGELFF.

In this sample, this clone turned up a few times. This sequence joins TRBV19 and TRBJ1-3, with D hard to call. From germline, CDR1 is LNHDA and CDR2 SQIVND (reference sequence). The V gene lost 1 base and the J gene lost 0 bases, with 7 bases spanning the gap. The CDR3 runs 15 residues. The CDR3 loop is CASSIGGNSGNTIYF. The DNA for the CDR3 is TGTGCCAGTAGTATAGGCGGAAACTCTGGAAACACCATATATTTT.

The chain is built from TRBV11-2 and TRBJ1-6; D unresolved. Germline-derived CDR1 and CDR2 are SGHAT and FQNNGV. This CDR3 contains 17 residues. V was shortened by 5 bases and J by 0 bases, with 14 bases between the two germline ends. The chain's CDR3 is CASSIKRGSSYNSPLHF. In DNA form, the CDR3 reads TGTGCCAGCAGCATTAAACGGGGAAGCTCCTATAATTCACCCCTCCACTTT.

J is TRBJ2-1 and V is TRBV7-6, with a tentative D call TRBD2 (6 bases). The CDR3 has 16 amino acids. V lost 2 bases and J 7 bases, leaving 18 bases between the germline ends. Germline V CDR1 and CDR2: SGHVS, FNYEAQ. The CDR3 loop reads CASSLNPLGGRNEQFF. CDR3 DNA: TGTGCCAGCAGCTTAAACCCACTGGGGGGAAGGAATGAGCAGTTCTTC.

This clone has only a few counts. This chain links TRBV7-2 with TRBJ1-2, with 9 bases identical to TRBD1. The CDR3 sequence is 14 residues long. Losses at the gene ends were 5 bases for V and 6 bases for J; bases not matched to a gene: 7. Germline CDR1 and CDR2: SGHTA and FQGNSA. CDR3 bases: TGTGCCAGCAGCAGAGACAGGGGGTTCAATGGCTACACCTTC. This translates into CASSRDRGFNGYTF.

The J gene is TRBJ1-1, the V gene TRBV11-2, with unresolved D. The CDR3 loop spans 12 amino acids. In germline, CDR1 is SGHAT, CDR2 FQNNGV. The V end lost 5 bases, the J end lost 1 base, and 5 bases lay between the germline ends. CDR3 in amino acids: CASSPENTEAFF. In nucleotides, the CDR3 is TGTGCCAGCAGCCCAGAGAACACTGAAGCTTTCTTT.

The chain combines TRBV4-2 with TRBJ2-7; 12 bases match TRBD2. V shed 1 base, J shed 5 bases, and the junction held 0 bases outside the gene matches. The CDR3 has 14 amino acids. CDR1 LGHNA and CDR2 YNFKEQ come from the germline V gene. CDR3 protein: CASSQGLAGDEQYF. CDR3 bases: TGTGCCAGCAGCCAAGGACTAGCGGGAGACGAGCAGTACTTC.

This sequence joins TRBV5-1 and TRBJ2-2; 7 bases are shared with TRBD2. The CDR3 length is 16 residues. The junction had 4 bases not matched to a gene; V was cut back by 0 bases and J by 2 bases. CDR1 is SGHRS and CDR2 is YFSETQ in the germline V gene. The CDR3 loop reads CASSLEASGNTGELFF. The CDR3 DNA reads TGCGCCAGCAGCTTGGAAGCTAGCGGTAACACCGGGGAGCTGTTTTTT.

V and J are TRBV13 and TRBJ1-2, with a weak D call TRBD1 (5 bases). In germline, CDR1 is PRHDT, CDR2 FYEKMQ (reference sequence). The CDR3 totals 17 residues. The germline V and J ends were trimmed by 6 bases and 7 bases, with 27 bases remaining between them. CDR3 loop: CASSFGDPGRSVSGYTF. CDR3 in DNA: TGTGCCAGCAGTTTTGGAGACCCAGGGAGGTCCGTTTCTGGCTACACCTTC.

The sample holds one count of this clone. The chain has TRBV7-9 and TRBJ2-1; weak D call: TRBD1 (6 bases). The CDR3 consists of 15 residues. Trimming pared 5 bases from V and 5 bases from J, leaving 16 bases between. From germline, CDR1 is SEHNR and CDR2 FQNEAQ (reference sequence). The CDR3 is CASSPTGIKDNEQFF. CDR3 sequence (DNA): TGTGCCAGCAGCCCAACAGGGATTAAAGACAATGAGCAGTTCTTC. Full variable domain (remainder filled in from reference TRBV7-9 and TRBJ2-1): DTGVSQNPRHKITKRGQNVTFRCDPISEHNRLYWYRQTLGQGPEFLTYFQNEAQLEKSRLLSDRFSAERPKGSFSTLEIQRTEQGDSAMYLCASSPTGIKDNEQFFGPGTRLTVL.

This CDR3 reads CSVEVRLNTGELFF. The CDR3 DNA reads as TGCAGCGTTGAAGTCAGGCTTAACACCGGGGAGCTGTTTTTT. The gene calls are TRBV29-1 and TRBJ2-2, with no clear D. The CDR3 is 14 amino acids. With 1 base removed from V and 2 bases from J, the gap between germline ends came to 8 bases. The V gene's germline CDR1 is SQVTM and CDR2 ANQGSEA.

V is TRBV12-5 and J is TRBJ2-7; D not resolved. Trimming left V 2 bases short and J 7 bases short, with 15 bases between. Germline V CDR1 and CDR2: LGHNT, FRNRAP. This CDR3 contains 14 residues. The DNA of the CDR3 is TGTGCTAGTGGTTTGAACCAGAAACCAATAGAGCAGTACTTC. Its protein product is CASGLNQKPIEQYF.

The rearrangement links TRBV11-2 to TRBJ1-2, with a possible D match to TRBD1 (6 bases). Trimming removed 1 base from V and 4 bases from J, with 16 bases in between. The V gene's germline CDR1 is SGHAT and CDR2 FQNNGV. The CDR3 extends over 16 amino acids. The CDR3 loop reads CASSLGGGRGGYGYTF. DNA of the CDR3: TGTGCCAGCAGCTTAGGAGGCGGGAGGGGGGGCTATGGCTACACCTTC.

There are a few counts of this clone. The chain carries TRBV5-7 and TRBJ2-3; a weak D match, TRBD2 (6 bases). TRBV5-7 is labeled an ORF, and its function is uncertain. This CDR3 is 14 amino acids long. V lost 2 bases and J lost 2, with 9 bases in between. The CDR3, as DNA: TGTGCCAGCAGCTTTAGCGGCCCCACAGATACGCAGTATTTT. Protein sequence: CASSFSGPTDTQYF.

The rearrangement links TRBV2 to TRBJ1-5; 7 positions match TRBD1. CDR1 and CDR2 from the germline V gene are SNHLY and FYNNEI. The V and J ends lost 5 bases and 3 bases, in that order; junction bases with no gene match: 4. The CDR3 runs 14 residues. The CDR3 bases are TGTGCCAGCAGTCAAACAGGGGACAATCAGCCCCAGCATTTT. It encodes CASSQTGDNQPQHF.

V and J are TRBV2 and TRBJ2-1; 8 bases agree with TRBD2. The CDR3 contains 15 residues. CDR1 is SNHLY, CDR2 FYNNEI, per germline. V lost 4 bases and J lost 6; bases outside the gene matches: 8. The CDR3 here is CASSASAGALNEQFF. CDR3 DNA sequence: TGTGCCAGCAGTGCGTCAGCGGGAGCCCTCAATGAGCAGTTCTTC.